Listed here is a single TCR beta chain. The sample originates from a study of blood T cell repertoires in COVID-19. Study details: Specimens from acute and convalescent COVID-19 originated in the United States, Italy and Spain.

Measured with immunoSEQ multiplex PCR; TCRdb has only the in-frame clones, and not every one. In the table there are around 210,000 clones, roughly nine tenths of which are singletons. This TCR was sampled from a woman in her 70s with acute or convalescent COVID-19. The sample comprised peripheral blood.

The CDR3 bases are TGTGCCAGCTCCAGGGGACTAGCAGGCTCCTACAATGAGCAGTTCTTC. It specifies CASSRGLAGSYNEQFF. The genes are TRBV11-2 and TRBJ2-1, with 9 bases lining up with TRBD2. Germline loops: CDR1 SGHAT, CDR2 FQNNGV. This CDR3 spans 16 amino acids. Trimming removed 8 bases from V and 0 bases from J; junction bases left unmatched: 8.